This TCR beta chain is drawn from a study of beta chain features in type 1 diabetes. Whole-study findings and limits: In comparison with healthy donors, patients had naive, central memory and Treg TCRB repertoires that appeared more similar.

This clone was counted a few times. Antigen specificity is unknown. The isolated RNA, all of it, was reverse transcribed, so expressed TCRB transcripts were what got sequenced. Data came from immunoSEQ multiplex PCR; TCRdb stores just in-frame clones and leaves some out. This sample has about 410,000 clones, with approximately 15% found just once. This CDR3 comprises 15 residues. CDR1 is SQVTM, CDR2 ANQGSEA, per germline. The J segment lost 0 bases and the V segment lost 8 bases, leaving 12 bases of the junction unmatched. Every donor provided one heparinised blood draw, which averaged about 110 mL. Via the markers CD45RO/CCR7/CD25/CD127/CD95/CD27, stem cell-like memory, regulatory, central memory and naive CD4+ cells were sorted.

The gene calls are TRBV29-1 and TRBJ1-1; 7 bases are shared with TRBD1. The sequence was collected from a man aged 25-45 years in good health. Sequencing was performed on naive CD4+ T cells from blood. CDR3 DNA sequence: TGCAGCTCCGGGCCGGGACAGCTTATGAACACTGAAGCTTTCTTT. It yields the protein CSSGPGQLMNTEAFF.